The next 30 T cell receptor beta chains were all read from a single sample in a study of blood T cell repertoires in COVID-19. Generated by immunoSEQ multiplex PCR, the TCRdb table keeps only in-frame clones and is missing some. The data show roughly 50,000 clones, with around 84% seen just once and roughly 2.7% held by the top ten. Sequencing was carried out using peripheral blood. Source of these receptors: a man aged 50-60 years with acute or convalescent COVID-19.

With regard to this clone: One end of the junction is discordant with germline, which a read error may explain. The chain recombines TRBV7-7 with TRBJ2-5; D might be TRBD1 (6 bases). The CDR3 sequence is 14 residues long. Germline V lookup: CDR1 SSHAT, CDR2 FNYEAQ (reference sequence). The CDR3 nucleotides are TGTGCTAGCAGCTTAGCTGGGGGCCGGGAGACCCAGTACTTC. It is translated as CASSLAGGRETQYF.

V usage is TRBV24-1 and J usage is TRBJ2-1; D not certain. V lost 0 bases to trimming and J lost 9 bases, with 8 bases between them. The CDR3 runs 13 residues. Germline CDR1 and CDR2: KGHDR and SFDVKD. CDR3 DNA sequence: TGTGCCACCAGTGATTTGCTTTTTCCTGAGCAGTTCTTC. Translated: CATSDLLFPEQFF.

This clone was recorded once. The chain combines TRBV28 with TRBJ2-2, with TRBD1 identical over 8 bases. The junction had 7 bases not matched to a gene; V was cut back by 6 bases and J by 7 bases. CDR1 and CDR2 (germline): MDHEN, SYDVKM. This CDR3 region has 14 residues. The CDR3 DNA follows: TGTGCCAGCAGCAGAGGACAGGGATTCGGGGAGCTGTTTTTT. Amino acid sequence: CASSRGQGFGELFF.

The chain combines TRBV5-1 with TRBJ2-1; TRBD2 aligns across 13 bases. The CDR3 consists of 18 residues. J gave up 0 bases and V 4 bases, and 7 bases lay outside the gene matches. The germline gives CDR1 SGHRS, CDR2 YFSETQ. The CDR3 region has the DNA TGCGCCAGCAGCGGGACTAGCGGGGCGAAGCTCTCCTACAATGAGCAGTTCTTC. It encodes CASSGTSGAKLSYNEQFF.

The CDR3 DNA sequence: TGTGCCAGCAGCTCTCTAGCGGGGGAAACAGATACGCAGTATTTT. This codes for CASSSLAGETDTQYF. The chain uses TRBV7-9 and TRBJ2-3; 10 nucleotides line up with TRBD2. The CDR3 runs 15 residues. The junction had 4 bases not matched to a gene; V was cut back by 4 bases and J by 3 bases. Germline V lookup: CDR1 SEHNR, CDR2 FQNEAQ (reference sequence). The full variable domain, completed using reference TRBV7-9 and TRBJ2-3, is DTGVSQNPRHKITKRGQNVTFRCDPISEHNRLYWYRQTLGQGPEFLTYFQNEAQLEKSRLLSDRFSAERPKGSFSTLEIQRTEQGDSAMYLCASSSLAGETDTQYFGPGTRLTVL.

The CDR3 coding sequence is TGCAGTGCTAGTGAAACCTACCCGCGCGGGGAGCTGTTTTTT. Residues: CSASETYPRGELFF. The chain employs TRBV20-1 and TRBJ2-2; D not certain. V shed 3 bases and J shed 7 bases, with 15 bases lying between them. The CDR3 contains 14 residues. Looked up from germline, CDR1 is DFQATT and CDR2 is SNEGSKA (reference sequence).

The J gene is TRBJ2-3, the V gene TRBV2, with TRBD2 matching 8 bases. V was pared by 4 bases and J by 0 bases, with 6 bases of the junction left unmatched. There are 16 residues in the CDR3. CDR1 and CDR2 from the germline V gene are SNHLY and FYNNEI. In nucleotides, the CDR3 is TGTGCCAGCAGTGCTCGGGGGGGAGCTAGCACAGATACGCAGTATTTT. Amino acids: CASSARGGASTDTQYF.

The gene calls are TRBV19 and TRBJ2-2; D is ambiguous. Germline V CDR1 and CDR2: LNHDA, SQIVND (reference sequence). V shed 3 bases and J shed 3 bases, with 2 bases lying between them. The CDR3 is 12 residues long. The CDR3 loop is CASSIYTGELFF. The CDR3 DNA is TGTGCCAGTAGTATCTACACCGGGGAGCTGTTTTTT.

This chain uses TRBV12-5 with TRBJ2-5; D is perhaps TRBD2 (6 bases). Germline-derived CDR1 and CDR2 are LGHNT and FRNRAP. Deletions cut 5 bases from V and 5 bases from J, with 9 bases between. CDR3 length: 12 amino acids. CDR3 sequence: CASGPAGETQYF. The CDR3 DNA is TGTGCTAGTGGTCCTGCGGGGGAGACCCAGTACTTC.

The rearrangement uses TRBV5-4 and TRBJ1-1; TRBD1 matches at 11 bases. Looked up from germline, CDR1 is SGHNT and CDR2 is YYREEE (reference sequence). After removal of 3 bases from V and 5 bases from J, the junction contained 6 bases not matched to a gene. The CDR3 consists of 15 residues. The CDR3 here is CASSSRTGGWTEAFF. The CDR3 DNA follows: TGTGCCAGCAGCTCCAGGACAGGGGGCTGGACTGAAGCTTTCTTT.

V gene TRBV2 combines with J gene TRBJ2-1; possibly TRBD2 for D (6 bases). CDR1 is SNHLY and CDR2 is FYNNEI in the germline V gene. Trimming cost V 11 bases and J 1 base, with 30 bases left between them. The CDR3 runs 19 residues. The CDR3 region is CAYLPGTVAVGRSYNEQFF. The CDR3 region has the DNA TGTGCCTACCTACCCGGGACCGTAGCGGTAGGGCGTTCCTACAATGAGCAGTTCTTC.

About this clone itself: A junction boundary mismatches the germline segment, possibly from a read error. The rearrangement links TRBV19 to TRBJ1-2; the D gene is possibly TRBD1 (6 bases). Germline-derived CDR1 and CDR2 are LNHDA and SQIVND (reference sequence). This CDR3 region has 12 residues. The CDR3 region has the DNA TGCGCCAGTAGTGAGACAGGTTATGGCTACACCTTC. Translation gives CASSETGYGYTF.

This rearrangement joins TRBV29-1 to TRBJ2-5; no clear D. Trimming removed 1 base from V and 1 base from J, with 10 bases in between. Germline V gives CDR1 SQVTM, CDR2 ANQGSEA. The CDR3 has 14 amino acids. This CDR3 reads CSVEGLALQETQYF. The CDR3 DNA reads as TGCAGCGTTGAAGGGTTAGCCCTCCAAGAGACCCAGTACTTC.

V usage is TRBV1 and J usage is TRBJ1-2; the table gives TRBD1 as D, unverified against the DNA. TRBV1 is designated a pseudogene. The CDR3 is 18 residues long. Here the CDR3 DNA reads TGCACCAGCAGCCAAGTACCCTGGACAGGAAGGCCTAACTATGGCTACACCTTC. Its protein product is CTSSQVPWTGRPNYGYTF.

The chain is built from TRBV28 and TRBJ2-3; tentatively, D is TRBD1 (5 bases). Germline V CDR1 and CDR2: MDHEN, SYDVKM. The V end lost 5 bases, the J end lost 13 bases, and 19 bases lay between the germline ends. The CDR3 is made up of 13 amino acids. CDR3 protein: CASSLQYRRVKYF. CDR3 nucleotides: TGTGCCAGCAGTCTCCAATACAGGAGAGTCAAGTATTTT. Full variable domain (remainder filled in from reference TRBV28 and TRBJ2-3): DVKVTQSSRYLVKRTGEKVFLECVQDMDHENMFWYRQDPGLGLRLIYFSYDVKMKEKGDIPEGYSVSREKKERFSLILESASTNQTSMYLCASSLQYRRVKYFGPGTRLTVL.

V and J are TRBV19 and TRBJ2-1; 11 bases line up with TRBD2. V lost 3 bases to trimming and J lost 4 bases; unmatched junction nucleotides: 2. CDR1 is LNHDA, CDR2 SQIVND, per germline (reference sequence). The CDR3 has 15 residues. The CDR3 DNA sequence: TGTGCCAGTAGTATGACTAGCGGGATATACAATGAGCAGTTCTTC. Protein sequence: CASSMTSGIYNEQFF. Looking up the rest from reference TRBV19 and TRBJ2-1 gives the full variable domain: DGGITQSPKYLFRKEGQNVTLSCEQNLNHDAMYWYRQDPGQGLRLIYYSQIVNDFQKGDIAEGYSVSREKKESFPLTVTSAQKNPTAFYLCASSMTSGIYNEQFFGPGTRLTVL.

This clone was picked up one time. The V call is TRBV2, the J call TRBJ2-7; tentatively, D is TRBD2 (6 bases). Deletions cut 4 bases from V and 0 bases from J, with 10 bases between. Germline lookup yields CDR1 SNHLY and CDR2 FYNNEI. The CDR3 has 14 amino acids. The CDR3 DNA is TGTGCCAGCAGTGTTACGCGGGGCTCCTACGAGCAGTACTTC. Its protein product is CASSVTRGSYEQYF.

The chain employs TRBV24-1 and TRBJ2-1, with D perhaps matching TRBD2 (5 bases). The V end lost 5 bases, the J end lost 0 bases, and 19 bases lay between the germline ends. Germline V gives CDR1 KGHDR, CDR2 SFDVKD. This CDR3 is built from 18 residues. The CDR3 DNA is TGTGCCACCAGTGGTACCGATCGAGCGGCCAACTCCTACAATGAGCAGTTCTTC. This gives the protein CATSGTDRAANSYNEQFF.

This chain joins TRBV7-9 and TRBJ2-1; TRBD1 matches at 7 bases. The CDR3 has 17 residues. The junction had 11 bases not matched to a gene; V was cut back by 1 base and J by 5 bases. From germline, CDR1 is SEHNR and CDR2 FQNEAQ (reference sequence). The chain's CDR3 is CASSLGSHRDSDNEQFF. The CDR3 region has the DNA TGTGCCAGCAGCTTAGGGAGTCACCGGGACAGCGACAATGAGCAGTTCTTC.

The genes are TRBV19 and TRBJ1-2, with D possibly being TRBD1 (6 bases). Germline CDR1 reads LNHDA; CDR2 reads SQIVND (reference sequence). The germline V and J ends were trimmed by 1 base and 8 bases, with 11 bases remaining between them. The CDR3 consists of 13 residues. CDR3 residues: CASSIGQGHGYTF. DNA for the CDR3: TGTGCCAGTAGTATAGGGCAGGGGCACGGCTACACCTTC.

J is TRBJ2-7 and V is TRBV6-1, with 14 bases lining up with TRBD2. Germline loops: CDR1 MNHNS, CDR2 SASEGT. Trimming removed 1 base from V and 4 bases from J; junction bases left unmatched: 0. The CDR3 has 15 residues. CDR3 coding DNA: TGTGCCAGCAGTGAAGGGACTAGCGGGGGGTACGAGCAGTACTTC. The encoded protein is CASSEGTSGGYEQYF.

The CDR3 nucleotides are TGTGCCAGCAACCCACCGGGGGGGGAGCTGTTTTTT. This encodes CASNPPGGELFF. The chain links TRBV27 to TRBJ2-2; possible D gene TRBD2, 5 bases. Germline CDR1 reads MNHEY; CDR2 reads SMNVEV (reference sequence). V lost 7 bases to trimming and J lost 8 bases, with 11 bases between them. CDR3 length: 12 amino acids.

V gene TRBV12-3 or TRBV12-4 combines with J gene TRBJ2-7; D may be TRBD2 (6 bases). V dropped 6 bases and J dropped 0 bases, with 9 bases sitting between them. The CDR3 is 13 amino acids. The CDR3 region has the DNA TGTGCCAGCAGCGTAGCGGCCTCCTACGAGCAGTACTTC. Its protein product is CASSVAASYEQYF.

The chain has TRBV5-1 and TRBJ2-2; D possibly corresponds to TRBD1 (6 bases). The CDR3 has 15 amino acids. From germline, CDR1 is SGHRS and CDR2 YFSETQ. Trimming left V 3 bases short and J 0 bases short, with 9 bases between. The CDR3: CASSWTDPNTGELFF. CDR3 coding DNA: TGCGCCAGCAGCTGGACAGACCCGAACACCGGGGAGCTGTTTTTT. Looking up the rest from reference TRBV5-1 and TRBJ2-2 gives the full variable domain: KAGVTQTPRYLIKTRGQQVTLSCSPISGHRSVSWYQQTPGQGLQFLFEYFSETQRNKGNFPGRFSGRQFSNSRSEMNVSTLELGDSALYLCASSWTDPNTGELFFGEGSRLTVL.

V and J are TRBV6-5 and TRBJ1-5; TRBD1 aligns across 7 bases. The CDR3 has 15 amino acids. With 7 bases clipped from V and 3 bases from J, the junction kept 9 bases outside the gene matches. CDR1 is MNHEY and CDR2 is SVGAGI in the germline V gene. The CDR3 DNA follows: TGTGCCAGCACTATAGGACAGGTTCCCAATCAGCCCCAGCATTTT. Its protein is CASTIGQVPNQPQHF.

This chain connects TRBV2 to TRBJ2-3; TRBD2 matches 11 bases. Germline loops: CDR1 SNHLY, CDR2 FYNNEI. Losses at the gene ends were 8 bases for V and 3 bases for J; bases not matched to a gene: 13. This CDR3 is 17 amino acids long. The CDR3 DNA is TGTGCCAGCCATGAAGGGCTAGCGGGAGGACGAACAGATACGCAGTATTTT. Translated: CASHEGLAGGRTDTQYF. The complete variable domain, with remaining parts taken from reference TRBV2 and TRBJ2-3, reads EPEVTQTPSHQVTQMGQEVILRCVPISNHLYFYWYRQILGQKVEFLVSFYNNEISEKSEIFDDQFSVERPDGSNFTLKIRSTKLEDSAMYFCASHEGLAGGRTDTQYFGPGTRLTVL.

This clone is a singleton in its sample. The CDR3 here is CASSKVVGGPHREKLFF. The CDR3 DNA is TGTGCCAGCAGCAAAGTTGTGGGAGGCCCTCATAGGGAAAAACTGTTTTTT. This sequence joins TRBV21-1 and TRBJ1-4. TRBV21-1 is described as a pseudogene. The CDR3 runs 17 residues.

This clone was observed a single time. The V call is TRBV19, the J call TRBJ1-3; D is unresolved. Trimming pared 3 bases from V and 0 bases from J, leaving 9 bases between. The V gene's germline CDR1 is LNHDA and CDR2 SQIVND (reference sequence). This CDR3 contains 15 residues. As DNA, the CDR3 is TGTGCCAGTAGTATCAGCGGCAACTCTGGAAACACCATATATTTT. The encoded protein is CASSISGNSGNTIYF.

CDR3 nucleotides: TGTGCCAGCAGCCCCCCGGGACTAGCGGGGGGCCGAGAGCAGTTCTTC. Translating it yields CASSPPGLAGGREQFF. V gene TRBV5-4 combines with J gene TRBJ2-1; TRBD2 matches at 15 bases. The CDR3 covers 16 residues. Germline V gene lookup returns CDR1 SGHNT and CDR2 YYREEE (reference sequence). V lost 4 bases and J lost 10; bases outside the gene matches: 9.

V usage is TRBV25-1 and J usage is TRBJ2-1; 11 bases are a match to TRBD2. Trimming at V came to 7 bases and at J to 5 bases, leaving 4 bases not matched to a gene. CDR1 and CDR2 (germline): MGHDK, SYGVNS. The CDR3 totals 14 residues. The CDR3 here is CASTSGLADNEQFF. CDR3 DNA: TGTGCCAGCACCTCGGGACTAGCGGACAATGAGCAGTTCTTC.